This T cell receptor beta chain was recorded in a study of shared clonotypes between healthy human individuals. The overall study: Each donor had three CD4 naive, three CD4 memory, two CD8 naive and one CD8 memory plate.

Naive CD8 populations comprised CD45RO-negative cells positively selected for CCR7, excluding terminally differentiated effector memory CD45RA+ cells. The assay was run at deep level. Profiled with immunoSEQ multiplex PCR; TCRdb holds only in-frame clones, not every one. Of nearly 2 million clones listed, about 95% are singletons. The CDR3 runs to 16 residues. The germline V gene encodes CDR1 SGDLS and CDR2 YYNGEE. V lost 0 bases and J lost 0, with 11 bases in between. The V call is TRBV9, the J call TRBJ2-3; maybe TRBD2 (5 bases). The sequenced material came from naive CD8+ T cells sorted from blood. This clonotype was sampled from a man between 18 and 35 years old in good health. The CDR3 bases are TGTGCCAGCAGCGTAGTTGGGAGAGCTAGCACAGATACGCAGTATTTT. Protein sequence: CASSVVGRASTDTQYF.